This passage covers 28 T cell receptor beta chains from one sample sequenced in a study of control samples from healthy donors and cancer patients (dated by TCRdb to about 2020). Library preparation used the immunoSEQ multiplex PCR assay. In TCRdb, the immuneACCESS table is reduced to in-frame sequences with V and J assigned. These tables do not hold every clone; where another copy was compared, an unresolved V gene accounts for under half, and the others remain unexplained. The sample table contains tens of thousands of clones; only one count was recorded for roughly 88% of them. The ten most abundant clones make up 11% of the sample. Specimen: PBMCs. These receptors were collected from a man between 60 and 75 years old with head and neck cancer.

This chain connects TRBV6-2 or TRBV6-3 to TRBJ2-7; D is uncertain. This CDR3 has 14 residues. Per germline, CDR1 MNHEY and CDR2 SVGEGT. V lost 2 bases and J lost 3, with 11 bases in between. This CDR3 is CASSYLRLGYEQYF. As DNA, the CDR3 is TGTGCCAGCAGTTACCTGCGCCTAGGCTACGAGCAGTACTTC.

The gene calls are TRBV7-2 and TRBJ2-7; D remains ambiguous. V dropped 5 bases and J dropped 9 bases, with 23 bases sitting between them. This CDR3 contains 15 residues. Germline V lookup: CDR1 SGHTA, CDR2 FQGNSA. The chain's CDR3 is CASSPEGFGNLGQYF. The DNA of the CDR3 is TGTGCCAGCAGCCCCGAAGGTTTTGGTAATCTGGGGCAGTACTTC.

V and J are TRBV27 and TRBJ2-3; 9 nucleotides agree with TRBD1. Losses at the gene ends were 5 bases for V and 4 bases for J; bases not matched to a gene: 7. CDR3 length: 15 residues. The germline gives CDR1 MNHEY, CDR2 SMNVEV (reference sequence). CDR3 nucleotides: TGTGCCAGCAGTCCCGGGACAGGGAGGGCAGATACGCAGTATTTT. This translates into CASSPGTGRADTQYF.

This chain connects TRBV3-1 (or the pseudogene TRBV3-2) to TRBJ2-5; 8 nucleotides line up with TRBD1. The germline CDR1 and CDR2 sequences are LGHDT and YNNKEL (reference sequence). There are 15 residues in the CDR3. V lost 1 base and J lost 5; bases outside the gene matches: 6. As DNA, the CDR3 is TGTGCCAGCAGCCAAGTCGACAGGGGTGGGGAGACCCAGTACTTC. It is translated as CASSQVDRGGETQYF.

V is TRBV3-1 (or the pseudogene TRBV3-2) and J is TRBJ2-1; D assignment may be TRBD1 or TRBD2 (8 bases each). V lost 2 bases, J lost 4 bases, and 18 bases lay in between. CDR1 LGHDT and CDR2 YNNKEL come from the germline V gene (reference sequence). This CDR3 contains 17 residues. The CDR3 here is CASSQYTGGLVYNEQFF. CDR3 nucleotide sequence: TGTGCCAGCAGCCAATATACAGGGGGACTAGTATACAATGAGCAGTTCTTC.

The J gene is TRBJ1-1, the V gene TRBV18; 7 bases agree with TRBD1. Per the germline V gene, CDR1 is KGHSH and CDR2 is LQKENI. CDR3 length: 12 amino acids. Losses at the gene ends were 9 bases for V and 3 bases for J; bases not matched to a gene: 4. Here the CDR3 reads CASSTGDTEAFF. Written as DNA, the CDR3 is TGTGCCAGTTCCACAGGGGACACTGAAGCTTTCTTT.

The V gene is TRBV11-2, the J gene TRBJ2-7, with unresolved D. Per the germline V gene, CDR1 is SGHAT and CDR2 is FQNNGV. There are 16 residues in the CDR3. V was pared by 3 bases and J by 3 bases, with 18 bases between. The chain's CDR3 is CASSFSTYGSYYEQYF. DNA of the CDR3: TGTGCCAGCAGCTTCTCCACCTATGGTTCTTACTACGAGCAGTACTTC.

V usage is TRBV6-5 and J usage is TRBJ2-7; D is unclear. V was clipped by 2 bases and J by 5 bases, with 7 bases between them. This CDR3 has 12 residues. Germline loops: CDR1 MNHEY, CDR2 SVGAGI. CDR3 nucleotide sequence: TGTGCCAGCAGTTACACGCCGGACGAGCAGTACTTC. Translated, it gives CASSYTPDEQYF.

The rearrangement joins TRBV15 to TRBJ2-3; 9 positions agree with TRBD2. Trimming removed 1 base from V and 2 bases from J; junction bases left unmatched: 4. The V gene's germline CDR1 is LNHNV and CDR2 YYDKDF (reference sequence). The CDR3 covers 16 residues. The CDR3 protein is CATSRGLAGNTDTQYF. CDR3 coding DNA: TGTGCCACCAGCAGAGGGCTAGCGGGGAACACAGATACGCAGTATTTT.

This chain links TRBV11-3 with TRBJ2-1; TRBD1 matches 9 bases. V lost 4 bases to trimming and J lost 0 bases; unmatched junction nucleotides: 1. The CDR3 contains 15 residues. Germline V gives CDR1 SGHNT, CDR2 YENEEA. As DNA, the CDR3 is TGTGCCAGCAGCTCGGACAGGGGCTCCTACAATGAGCAGTTCTTC. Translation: CASSSDRGSYNEQFF.

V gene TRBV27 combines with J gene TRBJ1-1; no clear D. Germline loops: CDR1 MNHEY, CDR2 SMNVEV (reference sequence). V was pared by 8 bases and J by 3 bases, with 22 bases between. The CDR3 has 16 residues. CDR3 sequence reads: CASVLGIREYDTEAFF. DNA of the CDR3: TGTGCCAGCGTTCTTGGTATTCGGGAATACGACACTGAAGCTTTCTTT.

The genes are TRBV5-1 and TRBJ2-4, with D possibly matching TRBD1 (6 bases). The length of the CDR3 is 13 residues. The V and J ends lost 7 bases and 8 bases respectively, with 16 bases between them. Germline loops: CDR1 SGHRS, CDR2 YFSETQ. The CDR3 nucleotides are TGCGCCAGCTGTAGGGACAAGAGAGACATTCAGTACTTC. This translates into CASCRDKRDIQYF.

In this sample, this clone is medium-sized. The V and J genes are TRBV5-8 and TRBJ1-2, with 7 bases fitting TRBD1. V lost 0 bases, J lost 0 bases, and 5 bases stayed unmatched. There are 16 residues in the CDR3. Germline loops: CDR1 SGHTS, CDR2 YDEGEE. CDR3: CASSLAPGQANYGYTF. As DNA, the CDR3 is TGTGCCAGCAGCTTGGCTCCAGGACAGGCTAACTATGGCTACACCTTC.

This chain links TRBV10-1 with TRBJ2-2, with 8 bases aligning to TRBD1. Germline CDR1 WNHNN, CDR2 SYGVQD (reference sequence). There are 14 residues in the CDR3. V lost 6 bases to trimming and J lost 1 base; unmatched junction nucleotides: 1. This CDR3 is CASRGTGNTGELFF. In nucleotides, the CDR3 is TGCGCCAGCAGGGGGACAGGGAACACCGGGGAGCTGTTTTTT.

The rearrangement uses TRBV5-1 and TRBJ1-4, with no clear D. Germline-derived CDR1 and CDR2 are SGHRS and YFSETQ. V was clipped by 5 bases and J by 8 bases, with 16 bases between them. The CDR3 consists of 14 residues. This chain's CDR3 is CASSRDGELEKLFF. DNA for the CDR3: TGCGCCAGCAGTAGGGATGGAGAATTAGAAAAACTGTTTTTT.

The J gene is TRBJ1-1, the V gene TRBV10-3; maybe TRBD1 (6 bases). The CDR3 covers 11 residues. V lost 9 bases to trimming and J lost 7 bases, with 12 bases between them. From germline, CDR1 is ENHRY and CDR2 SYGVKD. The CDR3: CAIPRQVEAFF. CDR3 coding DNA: TGTGCCATTCCCCGACAGGTTGAAGCTTTCTTT.

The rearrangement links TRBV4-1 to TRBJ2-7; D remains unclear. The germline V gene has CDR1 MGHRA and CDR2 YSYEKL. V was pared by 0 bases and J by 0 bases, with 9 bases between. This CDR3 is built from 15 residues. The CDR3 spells CASSQEADLSYEQYF. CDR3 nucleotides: TGCGCCAGCAGCCAAGAGGCTGACCTCTCCTACGAGCAGTACTTC.

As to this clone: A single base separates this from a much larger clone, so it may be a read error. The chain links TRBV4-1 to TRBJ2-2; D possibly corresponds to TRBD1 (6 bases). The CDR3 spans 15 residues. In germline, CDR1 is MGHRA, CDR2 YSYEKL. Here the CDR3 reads CPSSPLGGGTGELFF. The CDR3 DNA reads TGCCCCAGCAGCCCACTAGGGGGTGGTACCGGGGAGCTGTTTTTT.

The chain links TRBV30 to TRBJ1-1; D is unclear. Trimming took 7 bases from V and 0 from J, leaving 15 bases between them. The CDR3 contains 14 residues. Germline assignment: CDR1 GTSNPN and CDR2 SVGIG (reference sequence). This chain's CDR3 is CASGGRGLNTEAFF. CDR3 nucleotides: TGTGCCTCGGGTGGACGGGGTTTGAACACTGAAGCTTTCTTT.

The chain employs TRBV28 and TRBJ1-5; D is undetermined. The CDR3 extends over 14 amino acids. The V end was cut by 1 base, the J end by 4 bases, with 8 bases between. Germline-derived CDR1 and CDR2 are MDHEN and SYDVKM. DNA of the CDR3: TGTGCCAGCAGTTTATCCGCCGGGAATCAGCCCCAGCATTTT. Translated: CASSLSAGNQPQHF.

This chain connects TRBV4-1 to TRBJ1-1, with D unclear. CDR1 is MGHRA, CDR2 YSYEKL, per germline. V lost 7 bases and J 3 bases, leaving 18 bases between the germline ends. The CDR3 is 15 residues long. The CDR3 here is CASTPAPGWDTEAFF. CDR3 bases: TGCGCCAGCACGCCGGCCCCCGGCTGGGACACTGAAGCTTTCTTT.

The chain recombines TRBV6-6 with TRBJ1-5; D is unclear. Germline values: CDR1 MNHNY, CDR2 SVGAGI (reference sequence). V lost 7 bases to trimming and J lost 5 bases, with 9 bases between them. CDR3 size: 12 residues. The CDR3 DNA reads TGTGCCAGCACCCCTCAAGATCAGCCCCAGCATTTT. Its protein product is CASTPQDQPQHF.

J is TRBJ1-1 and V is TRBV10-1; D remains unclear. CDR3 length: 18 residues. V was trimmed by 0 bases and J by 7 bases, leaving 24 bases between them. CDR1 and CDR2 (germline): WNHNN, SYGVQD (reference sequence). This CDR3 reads CASSESSDSIGVGLEAFF. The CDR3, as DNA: TGCGCCAGCAGTGAGTCTTCCGACTCCATTGGGGTAGGACTTGAAGCTTTCTTT.

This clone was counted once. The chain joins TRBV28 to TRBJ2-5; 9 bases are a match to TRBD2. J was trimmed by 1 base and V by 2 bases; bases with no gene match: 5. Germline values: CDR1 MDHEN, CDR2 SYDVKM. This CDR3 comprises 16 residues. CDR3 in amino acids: CASSLGLAGTQETQYF. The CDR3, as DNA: TGTGCCAGCAGTTTAGGTCTAGCGGGAACCCAAGAGACCCAGTACTTC.

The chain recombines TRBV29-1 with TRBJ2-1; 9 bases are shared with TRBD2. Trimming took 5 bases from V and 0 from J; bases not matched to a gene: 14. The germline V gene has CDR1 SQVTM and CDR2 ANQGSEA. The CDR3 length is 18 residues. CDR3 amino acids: CSVRGAGGPSHSYNEQFF. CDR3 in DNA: TGCAGCGTTAGGGGTGCGGGAGGGCCCTCACACTCCTACAATGAGCAGTTCTTC.

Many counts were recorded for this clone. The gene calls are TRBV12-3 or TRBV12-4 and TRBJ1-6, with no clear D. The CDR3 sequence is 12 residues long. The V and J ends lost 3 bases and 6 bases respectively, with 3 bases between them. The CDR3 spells CASSFSNSPLHF. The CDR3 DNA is TGTGCCAGCAGTTTCTCTAATTCACCCCTCCACTTT.

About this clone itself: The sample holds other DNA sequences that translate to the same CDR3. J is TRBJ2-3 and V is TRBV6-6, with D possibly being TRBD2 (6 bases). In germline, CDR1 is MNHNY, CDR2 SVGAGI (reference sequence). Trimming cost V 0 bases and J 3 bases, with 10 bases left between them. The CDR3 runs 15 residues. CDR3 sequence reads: CASSYSRGSTDTQYF. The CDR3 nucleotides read TGTGCCAGCAGTTACTCTCGGGGGAGTACAGATACGCAGTATTTT.

The CDR3 coding sequence is TGTGCCGCCCTTGGGCCTGAGGTCTCCTACAATGAGCAGTTCTTC. This encodes CAALGPEVSYNEQFF. The V and J genes are TRBV21-1 and TRBJ2-1. TRBV21-1 is classified as a pseudogene. The CDR3 totals 15 residues.